The text below deals with one TCR beta chain. Its recognized antigen is unknown. No much larger clone exists at a distance of one base, and base qualities are not known. At one collaborating source in Seattle, patients were enrolled during active infection and were followed longitudinally through the course of disease. Collaborating institutions collected whole blood in K2EDTA tubes following their own protocols. For TCRbeta analysis, collaborator samples were shipped as frozen whole blood, as isolated PBMCs, or as DNA extracted from either sample type. The immunoSEQ Assay, a bias-controlled multiplex PCR, was used to amplify TCRbeta CDR3 regions from genomic DNA. As for how the authors treated the data: Within the assay, amplification of reference gene primers was used to estimate how many nucleated cells each sample contained. Sequence reads were collapsed and filtered to measure the absolute abundance of every unique TCRbeta CDR3 rearrangement. Productive Simpson clonality was computed per sample as the square root of Simpson's diversity index over productive rearrangements. TCRdb's version of the immuneACCESS table is confined to in-frame rearrangements and falls short of the full clone set. An unresolved V gene accounts for under half of the shortfall where checked; the remainder is of unknown origin. V and J calls and clone size are given by that table; D and trimming were obtained from the DNA. Counted in this sample were 230,000 or so clones; roughly four fifths of them appeared once. The biggest ten clones account for around 7.5% of the sample.

This record belongs to a study of blood T cell repertoires in COVID-19 (dated by TCRdb to about 2020). Context from the whole study: Samples from collaborators originated in the United States, Italy and Spain and spanned both the acute and convalescent phases of COVID-19. The material from the prospective study consisted of cDNA or gDNA derived from T cells, B-cell-depleted T cells, or PBMCs. The dataset comprised deeply sampled blood TCRbeta repertoires from subjects exposed to, actively infected with, or recovered from COVID-19. The repertoires were made available in a free public database intended to serve as a resource for research on the immune response to SARS-CoV-2. The samples were drawn from the first 160 participants of the ongoing ImmuneRACE study and from some 1,300 subjects provided by 6 global collaborators. The sample metadata nearly always contained a de-identified subject ID, COVID-19 status, age in years and sex. HLA class I and class II types, where available, came from metadata supplied by the sample provider rather than from assay-based typing.

General findings and caveats noted by the study authors: Clinical and demographic metadata were provided uncurated, with the amount varying by source and participant.

Counted from cysteine to phenylalanine, this CDR3 has 14 amino acids. Only the CDR3 DNA is retained, 42 bases long and in frame from the first base. Trimming takes 6 bases from V and 1 base from J, and the germline ends sit 12 bases apart. CDR1 and CDR2, per the germline V gene (reference sequence), are LNHDA and SQIVND. Sequencing used peripheral blood. The sequence joins TRBV19 to TRBJ1-1; the D gene remains uncertain. This TCR came from an elderly woman with COVID-19, enrolled during active disease. The bases read TGTGCCAGTAGGGGAGGAGGTACGAACACTGAAGCTTTCTTT. Its protein is CASRGGGTNTEAFF.